This T cell receptor beta chain was identified in a study of OX40 agonist ivuxolimab in advanced cancers. Details on this clone: Its antigen is currently unknown.

Overall study results and limits: CD8+ T cells averaged more expanded clones than CD4+.

Per germline, CDR1 SGDLS and CDR2 YYNGEE. CDR3 length: 15 residues. V dropped 4 bases and J dropped 4; count of bases not matched to a gene: 9. TCRdb's copy holds only in-frame clones and misses some; the assay was immunoSEQ multiplex PCR. The data show about 33,000 clones, with roughly 71% seen just once and around 12% held by the top ten. This sequence originates from an adult with an advanced solid tumor such as melanoma, head and neck, liver or kidney cancer. The source was CD4+ or CD8+ T cells sorted from blood, collected in a trial of the OX40 agonist ivuxolimab. The chain is built from TRBV9 and TRBJ2-7; 9 nucleotides align to TRBD1. The CDR3 bases are TGTGCCAGCAGCCCGTCGGGACAGGGCCAATACGAGCAGTACTTC. Amino acid sequence: CASSPSGQGQYEQYF.